This is a list of T cell receptor beta chains from one sample in a study of T cell responses to AZD1222 COVID-19 vaccine. Sequencing used immunoSEQ multiplex PCR; TCRdb keeps in-frame clones, though not all of them. The sample contains tens of thousands of clones, more than 85% of which appear only once. Sequencing used peripheral blood, obtained 28 days after the second AZD1222 dose. The receptor source for this set is an adult who received the AZD1222 COVID-19 vaccine. CDR3s include the opening cysteine and the closing phenylalanine or tryptophan. D genes are given only for firm matches. Not all rows give a size; the values are once, few, many and, for expanded clones, a class.

j_gene	abundance	v_gene	d_gene	CDR3nt	CDR3aa
TRBJ1-1	.	TRBV21-1	.	TGTGCCAGCAGCAATTCGGGGGGATGCCGGATGGGGACAGGAATGAACACTGAAGCTTTCTTT	CASSNSGGCRMGTGMNTEAFF
TRBJ1-2	.	TRBV30	TRBD1	TGTGCCTGGTCCCGGGACAGGACAACATATGGCTACACCTTC	CAWSRDRTTYGYTF
TRBJ2-5	.	TRBV15	.	TGTGCCACCAGCCCAGAGATTGGGGGCCACGAGACCCAGTACTTC	CATSPEIGGHETQYF
TRBJ1-2	once	TRBV3-1/TRBV3-2	.	TGTGCCAGCAGCCAATTGGGTTTAGGTGGCTACACCTTC	CASSQLGLGGYTF
TRBJ2-2	.	TRBV7-7	.	TGTGCCAGCAGCGCAACAGGGGGGGACACCGGGGAGCTGTTTTTT	CASSATGGDTGELFF
TRBJ1-2	.	TRBV20-1	.	TGCAGTGCCGACAGTCCTGGCTACACCTTC	CSADSPGYTF
TRBJ1-1	.	TRBV7-2	TRBD1	TGTGCCAGCAGCTTAGGGGGGACAGGGAGCACTGAAGCTTTCTTT	CASSLGGTGSTEAFF
TRBJ2-3	once	TRBV4-2	TRBD2	TGTGCCAGCAGGATACATAGCGGGGGAAGCACAGATACGCAGTATTTT	CASRIHSGGSTDTQYF
TRBJ1-5	.	TRBV6-5	.	TGTGCCAGCAGCCCCTTGGTGGGGGGTTCTCAGCCCCAGCATTTT	CASSPLVGGSQPQHF
TRBJ2-7	.	TRBV21-1	.	TGTGCCAGCAGCAAGTCGAGGTTAAGGCCCCACGAGCAGTACTTC	CASSKSRLRPHEQYF
TRBJ1-5	once	TRBV6-5	TRBD1	TGTGCCAGTAACAGGGGACTCGGCAATCAGCCCCAGCATTTT	CASNRGLGNQPQHF
TRBJ2-2	.	TRBV6-5	TRBD1	TGTGCCAGCAGCACCGACAGGGGGCGGACCGGGGAGCTGTTTTTT	CASSTDRGRTGELFF
TRBJ2-3	.	TRBV7-2	TRBD2	TGTGCCAGCAGCAAAAGCGGGGGGGGCCCAGATACGCAGTATTTT	CASSKSGGGPDTQYF
TRBJ2-7	.	TRBV9	.	TGTGCCAGCAGCGCTACGGGGGCGGCGACCTACGAGCAGTACTTC	CASSATGAATYEQYF